The entry below describes one TCR beta chain. Its antigen remains unknown. These data belong to a study of Ad26.COV2.S vaccination and SARS-CoV-2 variants. In the study overall: Dosing was one shot or two shots 56 days apart.

Profiling relied on immunoSEQ multiplex PCR, and the TCRdb table lists in-frame clones only, not all of them. The table has approximately 410,000 clones, 80% to 95% seen once. The sample's treatment: around 19 received Ad26.COV2.S at low or high dose, single or two shots; a few received placebo; per-sample allocation not given. Sampling happened 63 days after the first vaccine or placebo injection. In Boston, an adult donor aged 18-55 years took part. This CDR3 contains 13 residues. CDR1 is SGHVS, CDR2 FNYEAQ, per germline. Trimming left V 1 base short and J 4 bases short, with 4 bases between. Study-level findings and limits: With respect to non-spike TCR breadth, vaccine and placebo recipients were similar. Reportedly, spike-specific CD8+ and CD4+ T cell responses achieved substantial breadth once vaccination had taken place.

This receptor was identified in a person between 18 and 59 years old who received the Ad26.COV2.S COVID-19 vaccine or a placebo. V and J are TRBV7-6 and TRBJ2-2; D is unclear. Sequences were derived from peripheral blood, sampled in a trial of Ad26.COV2.S vaccine versus placebo. CDR3 DNA: TGTGCCAGCAGCTTAGTAACCACCGGGGAGCTGTTTTTT. It translates to CASSLVTTGELFF.